This record concerns one T cell receptor beta chain sequence. This clone was counted a single time. There is no known antigen for this receptor. No much larger clone exists at a distance of one base, and base qualities are not known. The immunoSEQ Assay, a bias-controlled multiplex PCR, was used to amplify TCRbeta CDR3 regions from genomic DNA. For the original study's pipeline: Within the assay, amplification of reference gene primers was used to estimate how many nucleated cells each sample contained. Sequence reads were collapsed and filtered to measure the absolute abundance of every unique TCRbeta CDR3 rearrangement. For each sample, productive Simpson clonality was calculated as the square root of Simpson's diversity index across productive rearrangements. What TCRdb holds here is the immuneACCESS table cut down to in-frame rearrangements. Part of the clones is not present; checked against another copy, under half of the missing clones reflect an unresolved V gene, and the others are unexplained. V and J calls and clone size follow that table, whereas D and trimming were derived from the DNA. This sample gives around 100,000 clones in total; around nine tenths of them show up just once. Roughly 4.7% of the sample belongs to the ten largest clones.

This entry is derived from a study of blood T cell repertoires in COVID-19 (dated by TCRdb to 2018 to 2020). General notes on the study: Samples from collaborators originated in the United States, Italy and Spain and spanned both the acute and convalescent phases of COVID-19. The repertoires were made available in a free public database intended to serve as a resource for research on the immune response to SARS-CoV-2. The material from the prospective study consisted of cDNA or gDNA derived from T cells, B-cell-depleted T cells, or PBMCs. Nearly every sample came with metadata listing a de-identified subject ID, COVID-19 status, age in years and sex. Samples came from the ongoing ImmuneRACE study (first 160 participants) plus 1,254 subjects from 6 global collaborators. Where available, HLA class I and class II types were obtained from metadata supplied by the sample provider rather than from assay-based typing. The dataset comprised deeply sampled blood TCRbeta repertoires from subjects exposed to, actively infected with, or recovered from COVID-19.

Each collaborating institution followed its own protocols to collect whole blood in K2EDTA tubes. For TCRbeta analysis, collaborators shipped samples in one of three forms: frozen whole blood, isolated PBMCs, or DNA extracted from either of those sample types. Findings and caveats that apply to the study as a whole: Clinical and demographic metadata were provided uncurated, with the amount varying by source and participant.

V sheds 3 bases and J sheds 11 bases, leaving 12 bases between their ends. Spanning cysteine to phenylalanine, the CDR3 consists of 12 amino acids. The entry retains the CDR3 DNA only, 36 bases that are in frame from base 1. Recombination linked TRBV12-3 or TRBV12-4 to TRBJ2-3, and TRBD2 may be the D gene, going by 6 matching bases. The specimen sequenced was peripheral blood. This sequence originates from a human donor in a cohort sampled during active COVID-19. In nucleotides, the sequence is TGTGCCAGCAGTTTGGGTCAGCGGGTGCAGTATTTT. It encodes CASSLGQRVQYF.